This T cell receptor beta chain stems from a study of T cell repertoires in cytomegalovirus infection. Study at large: Based on public TCR beta signatures, there were indications of CMV infection and of a matching HLA type.

MiXCR was run by TCRdb on the reads, yielding one entry per CDR3 protein. The sample contains about 530,000 distinct CDR3 sequences, 26% of which appear only once. V was cut by 1 base and J by 7 bases, with 13 bases left in between. The germline V gene has CDR1 SGHVS and CDR2 FNYEAQ. The CDR3 spans 14 residues. Broader study findings: Dominant in the ex vivo response were TCR beta clonotypes restricted by HLA-C and specific for CMV. Pooled public TCR beta family frequency picked out CMV carriers with the relevant HLA.

This clonotype appeared many times. Its antigen remains unidentified. The TCR was taken from a human donor in good health (CMV status not recorded). Some clones in this sample may be carry-over from other donors' samples. What was sequenced was PBMCs. The V and J genes are TRBV7-6 and TRBJ2-5; possible D gene TRBD2, 6 bases. The CDR3 DNA sequence: TGTGCCAGCAGCTTAGACTCGGTGGGGGGGACCCAGTACTTC. This codes for CASSLDSVGGTQYF.